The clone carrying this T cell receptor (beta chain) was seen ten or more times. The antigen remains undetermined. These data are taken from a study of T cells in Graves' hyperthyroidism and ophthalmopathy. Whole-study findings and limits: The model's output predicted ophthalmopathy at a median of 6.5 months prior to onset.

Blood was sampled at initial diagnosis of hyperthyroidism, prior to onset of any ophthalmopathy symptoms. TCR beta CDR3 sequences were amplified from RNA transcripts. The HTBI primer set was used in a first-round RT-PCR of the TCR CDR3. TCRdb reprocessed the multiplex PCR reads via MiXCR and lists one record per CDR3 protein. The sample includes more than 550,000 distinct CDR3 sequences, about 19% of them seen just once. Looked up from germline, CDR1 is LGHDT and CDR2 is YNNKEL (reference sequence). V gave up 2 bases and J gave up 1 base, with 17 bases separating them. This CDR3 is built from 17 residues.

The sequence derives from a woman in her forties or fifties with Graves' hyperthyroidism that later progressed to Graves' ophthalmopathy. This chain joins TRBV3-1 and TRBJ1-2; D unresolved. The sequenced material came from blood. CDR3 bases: TGTGCCAGCAGCCAAAAGATATACGGGAGGTTTAACTATGGCTACACCTTC. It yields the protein CASSQKIYGRFNYGYTF.